This is a list of T cell receptor beta chains from one sample in a study of blood T cell repertoires in COVID-19. The data were produced by immunoSEQ multiplex PCR, yet TCRdb's version contains in-frame clones alone and is incomplete. The sample holds roughly 180,000 clones, around 94% seen once. Sequencing used peripheral blood. The source of these receptors is a man aged 30-40 years with COVID-19, enrolled during active disease. Both conserved end residues are part of each CDR3. A D gene is named only where the DNA matches it firmly. Clone size appears in some rows only: once, few, many, or a class for an expanded clone.

TRBD2 | . | TRBJ2-3 | TRBV5-4 | TGTGCCAGCAGCCCTAGCGGGGGCGGCACAGATACGCAGTATTTT | CASSPSGGGTDTQYF
. | . | TRBJ2-2 | TRBV7-3 | TGTGCCAGCAGCTTTCGGGGTACTATCAACACCGGGGAGCTGTTTTTT | CASSFRGTINTGELFF
TRBD1 | . | TRBJ1-6 | TRBV16 | TGTGCCAGCAGCGGAATGGGACAGGGGGCTTCACCCCTCCACTTT | CASSGMGQGASPLHF
. | . | TRBJ1-1 | TRBV14 | TGTGCCAGCAGCCTCACTAAAACTGAAGCTTTCTTT | CASSLTKTEAFF
TRBD1 | . | TRBJ1-2 | TRBV30 | TGTGCCTGGAGCGAGCCGGGACAGAACTATGGCTACACCTTC | CAWSEPGQNYGYTF
. | . | TRBJ1-5 | TRBV6-6 | TGTGCCAGCTCTAATAGCAATCAGCCCCAGCATTTT | CASSNSNQPQHF
TRBD1 | . | TRBJ1-2 | TRBV5-6 | TGTGCCAGCAGCTTCAGGGGGTATGGCTACACCTTC | CASSFRGYGYTF
. | . | TRBJ2-7 | TRBV3-1/TRBV3-2 | TGTGCCAGCAGCCAATGGCGGGGCCGCAAACCCTACGAGCAGTACTTC | CASSQWRGRKPYEQYF
TRBD2 | . | TRBJ2-3 | TRBV18 | TGTGCCAGCTCACCCTTCTCGGGGGGGGGCACAGATACGCAGTATTTT | CASSPFSGGGTDTQYF
. | . | TRBJ1-1 | TRBV6-1 | TGTGCCAGCAGTGAAGGGTACGGTGAAGCTTTCTTT | CASSEGYGEAFF
TRBD2 | . | TRBJ2-3 | TRBV5-6 | TGTGCCAGCTGTCCGGTAGCGGGGGAACGACAAGATACGCAGTATTTT | CASCPVAGERQDTQYF
TRBD1 | once | TRBJ1-2 | TRBV6-5 | TGTGCCAGCAGTTACCTAAGGACAGGGGGCGGCTATGGCTACACCTTC | CASSYLRTGGGYGYTF
. | . | TRBJ1-5 | TRBV27 | TGTGCCAGCAGCCATCGGTCGCGAGGTCAGCCCCAGCATTTT | CASSHRSRGQPQHF
. | . | TRBJ1-2 | TRBV2 | TGTGCCAGCAGTGAAACCAACGGGGGTTTGTATGGCTACACCTTC | CASSETNGGLYGYTF
. | . | TRBJ1-1 | TRBV7-3 | TGTGCCAGCAGCCTAACAGCGAACACTGAAGCTTTCTTT | CASSLTANTEAFF